This TCR beta chain derives from a study of Ad26.COV2.S vaccination and SARS-CoV-2 variants. Study in general: Ad26.COV2.S was injected intramuscularly once or twice, 56 days apart.

Notes on this clone: The antigen is unknown.

Broader study findings: Assessments of TCR breadth and depth may have underestimated the total T cell responses. Reportedly, spike-specific CD8+ and CD4+ T cell responses achieved substantial breadth once vaccination had taken place.

As to treatment: 19 received Ad26.COV2.S at low or high dose, single or two shots; about 5 received placebo; per-sample allocation not given. Sampling took place 63 days after the first vaccine or placebo injection. In the vaccine, an Ad26 vector expressed the SARS-CoV-2 spike of the Wuhan strain. The data were produced by immunoSEQ multiplex PCR, yet TCRdb's version contains in-frame clones alone and is incomplete. The sample has fewer than 300,000 clones; around 87% are singletons. This TCR came from a person between 18 and 65 years old who received the Ad26.COV2.S COVID-19 vaccine or a placebo. Source: peripheral blood, taken in a trial of Ad26.COV2.S vaccine versus placebo.

CDR3 nucleotide sequence: TGTGCCTCGGAGGGTTCTATCGGAAACCAAGAGACCCAGTACTTC. Translation: CASEGSIGNQETQYF. This sequence joins TRBV2 and TRBJ2-5; maybe TRBD2 (6 bases). The CDR3 sequence is 15 residues long. V lost 11 bases, J lost 0 bases, and 19 bases lay in between. CDR1 is SNHLY and CDR2 is FYNNEI in the germline V gene. Based on the CDR3 plus reference TRBV2 and TRBJ2-5, the full variable domain is EPEVTQTPSHQVTQMGQEVILRCVPISNHLYFYWYRQILGQKVEFLVSFYNNEISEKSEIFDDQFSVERPDGSNFTLKIRSTKLEDSAMYFCASEGSIGNQETQYFGPGTRLLVL.